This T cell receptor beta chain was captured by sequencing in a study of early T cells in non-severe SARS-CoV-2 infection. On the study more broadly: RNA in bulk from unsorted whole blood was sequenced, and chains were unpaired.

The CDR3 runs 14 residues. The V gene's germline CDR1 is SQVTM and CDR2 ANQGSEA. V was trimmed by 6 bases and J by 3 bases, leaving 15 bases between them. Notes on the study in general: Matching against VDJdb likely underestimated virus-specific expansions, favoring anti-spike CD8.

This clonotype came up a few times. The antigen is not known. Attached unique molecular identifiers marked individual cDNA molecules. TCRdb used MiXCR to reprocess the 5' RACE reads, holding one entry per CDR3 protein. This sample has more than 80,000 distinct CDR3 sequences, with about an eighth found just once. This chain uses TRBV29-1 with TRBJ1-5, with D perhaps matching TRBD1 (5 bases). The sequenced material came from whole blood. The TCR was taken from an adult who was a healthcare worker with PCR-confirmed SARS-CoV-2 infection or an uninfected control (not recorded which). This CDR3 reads CSVLSGTSNQPQHF. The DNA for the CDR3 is TGCAGCGTACTCTCCGGGACCTCCAATCAGCCCCAGCATTTT. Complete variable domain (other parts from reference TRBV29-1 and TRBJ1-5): SAVISQKPSRDICQRGTSLTIQCQVDSQVTMMFWYRQQPGQSLTLIATANQGSEATYESGFVIDKFPISRPNLTFSTLTVSNMSPEDSSIYLCSVLSGTSNQPQHFGDGTRLSIL.